Below are 18 T cell receptor beta chains sequenced from a single sample in a study of T cell responses to AZD1222 COVID-19 vaccine. The table came from immunoSEQ multiplex PCR; TCRdb's copy has only in-frame clones and leaves some out. This table holds around 120,000 clones, 92% found once. This material consisted of peripheral blood, taken on day 0 of AZD1222 vaccination. These receptor sequences come from an adult in good health.

The chain combines TRBV2 with TRBJ2-3; 11 bases match TRBD2. The trim removed 4 bases at V and 7 bases at J, leaving 4 bases unmatched. CDR3 length: 14 amino acids. Germline assignment: CDR1 SNHLY and CDR2 FYNNEI. CDR3 protein: CASSAGTSGYTQYF. The DNA for the CDR3 is TGTGCCAGCAGTGCCGGGACTAGCGGTTATACGCAGTATTTT.

This clone was seen a few times. The rearrangement links TRBV20-1 to TRBJ2-4; maybe TRBD2 (7 bases). Germline V lookup: CDR1 DFQATT, CDR2 SNEGSKA (reference sequence). The CDR3 is made up of 20 amino acids. Trimming left V 3 bases short and J 1 base short, with 28 bases between. CDR3 nucleotides: TGCAGTGCTAGTTCACTCGGAGGGTCGCGGGGGCAGTTCGCCAAAAACATTCAGTACTTC. Its translation is CSASSLGGSRGQFAKNIQYF.

This sequence joins TRBV9 and TRBJ2-7; D may correspond to TRBD1 or TRBD2 (5 bases each). The germline V gene has CDR1 SGDLS and CDR2 YYNGEE. Trimming took off 6 bases at V and 0 bases at J, with 13 bases between the two ends. The CDR3 is made up of 14 amino acids. The CDR3 reads CASNRGGFSYEQYF. Written as DNA, the CDR3 is TGTGCCAGCAATCGTGGGGGTTTCTCCTACGAGCAGTACTTC.

This clone was seen once. Written as DNA, the CDR3 is TGTGCCTGGAGTATTCCATCGGGGGCCCAGTACTTC. Its protein is CAWSIPSGAQYF. The chain combines TRBV30 with TRBJ2-5; TRBD2 might be the D (6 bases). Germline V lookup: CDR1 GTSNPN, CDR2 SVGIG (reference sequence). V was trimmed by 2 bases and J by 9 bases, leaving 13 bases between them. The CDR3 sequence is 12 residues long.

V usage is TRBV7-8 and J usage is TRBJ1-3, with D perhaps matching TRBD1 (5 bases). CDR3 size: 18 residues. The germline V and J ends were trimmed by 5 bases and 0 bases, with 20 bases remaining between them. Germline V gives CDR1 SGHVS, CDR2 FQNEAQ. DNA of the CDR3: TGTGCCAGCAGCCCCCTCAAGGGGAAACCTTCCTCTGGAAACACCATATATTTT. As protein: CASSPLKGKPSSGNTIYF.

The CDR3 region has the DNA TGTGCCAGCAGGCCTATTCTTTGGGGGCCCGACTCTGGAAACACCATATATTTT. Translating it yields CASRPILWGPDSGNTIYF. The V call is TRBV28, the J call TRBJ1-3, with a weak D call TRBD1 (6 bases). The CDR3 length is 18 residues. CDR1 is MDHEN and CDR2 is SYDVKM in the germline V gene. V lost 6 bases, J lost 0 bases, and 21 bases lay in between.

The chain couples TRBV29-1 to TRBJ2-2; no reliable D call. Germline values: CDR1 SQVTM, CDR2 ANQGSEA. This CDR3 is built from 20 residues. The V gene lost 0 bases and the J gene lost 4 bases, with 27 bases spanning the gap. DNA for the CDR3: TGCAGCGTTGAAGATCTAGGGCAGTCAAAGAGCCCTCGAGGCACCGGGGAGCTGTTTTTT. Protein: CSVEDLGQSKSPRGTGELFF.

J is TRBJ2-1 and V is TRBV4-1; D is tentatively TRBD1 or TRBD2 (5 bases each). The CDR3 runs 11 residues. Germline V lookup: CDR1 MGHRA, CDR2 YSYEKL. V was cut by 3 bases and J by 15 bases, with 12 bases left in between. CDR3 bases: TGCGCCAGCAGCCAGGGACCCCGGAGGTTCTTC. It codes for CASSQGPRRFF.

Only one count was recorded for this clone. This chain links TRBV19 with TRBJ1-5; D is ambiguous. From germline, CDR1 is LNHDA and CDR2 SQIVND (reference sequence). The CDR3 sequence is 16 residues long. Trimming pared 5 bases from V and 3 bases from J, leaving 17 bases between. The CDR3 reads CASSAGGVFFNQPQHF. The CDR3 nucleotides read TGTGCCAGTAGTGCTGGTGGGGTTTTTTTCAATCAGCCCCAGCATTTT.

The sample holds a few counts of this clone. V is TRBV27 and J is TRBJ2-7; 8 bases line up with TRBD1. Germline trimming cut 6 bases from V and 7 bases from J; bases unmatched to any gene: 8. This CDR3 region has 13 residues. Germline lookup yields CDR1 MNHEY and CDR2 SMNVEV (reference sequence). The CDR3 sequence: CASSPDRVEEQYF. The CDR3 DNA follows: TGTGCCAGCAGCCCGGACAGGGTGGAGGAGCAGTACTTC.

V usage is TRBV29-1 and J usage is TRBJ1-2; maybe TRBD1 (5 bases). Trimming shortened V by 7 bases and J by 8 bases, and 14 bases separated the two germline ends. Germline values: CDR1 SQVTM, CDR2 ANQGSEA. The CDR3 sequence is 11 residues long. CDR3 protein: CSAREEEGYTF. As DNA, the CDR3 is TGCAGCGCCAGGGAGGAGGAAGGCTACACCTTC.

The sample holds many counts of this clone. This chain joins TRBV18 and TRBJ1-2; possible D gene TRBD1, 5 bases. This CDR3 spans 17 amino acids. Between the trimmed V and J ends, which lost 4 bases and 8 bases, there was a span of 26 bases. Germline CDR1 KGHSH, CDR2 LQKENI. Here the CDR3 DNA reads TGTGCCAGCTCACAACAGCTAAGAAAGGGACGTCGCGAGGGCTACACCTTC. It codes for CASSQQLRKGRREGYTF.

The chain joins TRBV6-5 to TRBJ2-1; perhaps TRBD2 as D (6 bases). The CDR3 has 14 amino acids. The V gene lost 6 bases and the J gene lost 7 bases, with 16 bases spanning the gap. Germline V lookup: CDR1 MNHEY, CDR2 SVGAGI. CDR3 DNA: TGTGCCAGCAGGTCGGGAGCCCTAGAAAATGAGCAGTTCTTC. This gives the protein CASRSGALENEQFF.

The chain recombines TRBV7-9 with TRBJ2-2; D might be TRBD2 (5 bases). Germline V gives CDR1 SEHNR, CDR2 FQNEAQ (reference sequence). The CDR3 sequence is 13 residues long. The V gene lost 2 bases and the J gene lost 6 bases, with 7 bases spanning the gap. CDR3 loop: CASSLSGPGELFF. As DNA, the CDR3 is TGTGCCAGCAGCTTAAGCGGTCCCGGGGAGCTGTTTTTT.

The CDR3 here is CASSLGTSGNIHEQFF. The CDR3 DNA sequence: TGTGCCAGCAGTTTGGGGACTAGCGGGAATATCCATGAGCAGTTCTTC. V and J are TRBV28 and TRBJ2-1, with 13 bases fitting TRBD2. The J segment lost 8 bases and the V segment lost 3 bases, leaving 7 bases of the junction unmatched. This CDR3 contains 16 residues. Germline V gene data show CDR1 as MDHEN and CDR2 as SYDVKM.

The gene calls are TRBV4-1 and TRBJ1-6, with no clear D. The V end was cut by 1 base, the J end by 9 bases, with 4 bases between. This CDR3 spans 12 amino acids. Looked up from germline, CDR1 is MGHRA and CDR2 is YSYEKL. The CDR3 protein is CASSQVGSPLHF. The DNA for the CDR3 is TGCGCCAGCAGCCAAGTAGGTTCACCCCTCCACTTT.

The rearrangement links TRBV28 to TRBJ2-2; 8 bases agree with TRBD2. Germline V gives CDR1 MDHEN, CDR2 SYDVKM. The CDR3 covers 16 residues. The junction had 7 bases not matched to a gene; V was cut back by 5 bases and J by 2 bases. CDR3 amino acids: CASSPATSGNTGELFF. Written as DNA, the CDR3 is TGTGCCAGCAGTCCGGCTACTAGCGGAAACACCGGGGAGCTGTTTTTT.

The rearrangement links TRBV7-2 to TRBJ2-7; tentative D call: TRBD1 (7 bases). This CDR3 spans 15 amino acids. V was shortened by 1 base and J by 0 bases, with 10 bases between the two germline ends. Germline V gene sequence: CDR1 SGHTA, CDR2 FQGNSA. CDR3 nucleotides: TGTGCCAGCAGCTTAGGCGGGACAGTCTCCTACGAGCAGTACTTC. Residues: CASSLGGTVSYEQYF.